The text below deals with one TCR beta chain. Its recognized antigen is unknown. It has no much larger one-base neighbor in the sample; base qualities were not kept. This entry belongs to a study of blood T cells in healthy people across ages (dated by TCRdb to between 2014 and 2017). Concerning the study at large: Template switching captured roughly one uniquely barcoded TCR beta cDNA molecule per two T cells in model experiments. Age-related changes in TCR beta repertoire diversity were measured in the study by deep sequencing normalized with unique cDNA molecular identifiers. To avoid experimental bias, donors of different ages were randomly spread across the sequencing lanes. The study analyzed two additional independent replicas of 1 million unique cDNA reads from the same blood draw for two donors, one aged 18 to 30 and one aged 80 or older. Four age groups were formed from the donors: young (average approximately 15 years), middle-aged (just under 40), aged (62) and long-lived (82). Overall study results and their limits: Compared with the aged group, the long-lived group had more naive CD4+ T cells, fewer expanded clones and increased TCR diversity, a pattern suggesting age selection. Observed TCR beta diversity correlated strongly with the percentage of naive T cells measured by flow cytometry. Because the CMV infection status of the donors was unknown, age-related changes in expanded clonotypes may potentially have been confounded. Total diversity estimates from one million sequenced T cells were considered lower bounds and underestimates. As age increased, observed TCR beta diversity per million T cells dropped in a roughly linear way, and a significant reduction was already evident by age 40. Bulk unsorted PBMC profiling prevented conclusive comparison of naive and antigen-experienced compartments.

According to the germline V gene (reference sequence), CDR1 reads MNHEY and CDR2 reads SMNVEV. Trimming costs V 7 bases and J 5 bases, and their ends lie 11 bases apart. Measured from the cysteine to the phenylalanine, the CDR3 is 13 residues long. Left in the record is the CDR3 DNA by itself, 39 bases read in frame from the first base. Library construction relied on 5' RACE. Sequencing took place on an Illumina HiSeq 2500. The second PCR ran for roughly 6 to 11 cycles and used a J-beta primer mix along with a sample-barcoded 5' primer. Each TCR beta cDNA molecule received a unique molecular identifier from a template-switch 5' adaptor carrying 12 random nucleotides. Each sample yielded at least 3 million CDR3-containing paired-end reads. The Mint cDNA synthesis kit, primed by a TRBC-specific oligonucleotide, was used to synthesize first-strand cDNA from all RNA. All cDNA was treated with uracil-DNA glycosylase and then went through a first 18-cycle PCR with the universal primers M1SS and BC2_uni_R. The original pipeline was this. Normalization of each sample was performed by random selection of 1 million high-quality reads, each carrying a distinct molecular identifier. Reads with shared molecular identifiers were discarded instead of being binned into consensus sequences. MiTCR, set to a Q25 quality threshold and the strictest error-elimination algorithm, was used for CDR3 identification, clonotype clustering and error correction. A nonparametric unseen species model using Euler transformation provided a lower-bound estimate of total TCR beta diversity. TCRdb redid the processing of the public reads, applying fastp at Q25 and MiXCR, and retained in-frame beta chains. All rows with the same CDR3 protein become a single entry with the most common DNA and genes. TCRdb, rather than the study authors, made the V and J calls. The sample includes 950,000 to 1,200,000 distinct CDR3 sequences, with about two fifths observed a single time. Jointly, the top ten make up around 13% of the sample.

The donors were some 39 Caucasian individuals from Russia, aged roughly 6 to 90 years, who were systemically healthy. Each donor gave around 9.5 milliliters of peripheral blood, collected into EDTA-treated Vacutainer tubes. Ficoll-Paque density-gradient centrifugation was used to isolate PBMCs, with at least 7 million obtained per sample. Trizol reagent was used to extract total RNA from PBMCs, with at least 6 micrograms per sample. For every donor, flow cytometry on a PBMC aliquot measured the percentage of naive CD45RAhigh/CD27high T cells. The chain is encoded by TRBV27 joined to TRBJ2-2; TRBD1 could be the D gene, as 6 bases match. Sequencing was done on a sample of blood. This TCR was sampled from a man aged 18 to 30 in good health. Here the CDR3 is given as CASIYQGTGELFF. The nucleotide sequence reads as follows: TGTGCCAGCATATATCAGGGGACCGGGGAGCTGTTTTTT.